Below, one T cell receptor (beta chain) is given with its context. The target antigen is unknown. These data originate in a study of shared clonotypes between healthy human individuals. Study details: Those who served as donors were a couple of women and a few men between the ages of 18 and 49.

Terminally differentiated effector memory CD45RA+ cells were excluded by CCR7 positive selection of CD45RO-negative cells. Profiling relied on immunoSEQ multiplex PCR, and the TCRdb table lists in-frame clones only, not all of them. The sample shows 500,000 to 700,000 clones, approximately 96% of them seen only once. V dropped 0 bases and J dropped 7 bases, with 20 bases sitting between them. The CDR3 consists of 17 residues. CDR1 and CDR2 (germline): LNHNV, YYDKDF (reference sequence). Study results and limitations: Naive subsets usually exceeded memory subsets in estimated richness. The generation probabilities recorded for non-shared clonotypes fell below those of clonotypes shared by all four donors.

The sequence was collected from a woman aged 25 to 39 in good health. Sequenced input: naive CD8+ T cells sorted from blood. The chain has TRBV15 and TRBJ2-3; D perhaps matches TRBD1 (6 bases). CDR3 amino acids: CATSRDQRLPGQNTQYF. The CDR3 region has the DNA TGTGCCACCAGCAGAGATCAAAGGTTACCGGGACAAAATACGCAGTATTTT.